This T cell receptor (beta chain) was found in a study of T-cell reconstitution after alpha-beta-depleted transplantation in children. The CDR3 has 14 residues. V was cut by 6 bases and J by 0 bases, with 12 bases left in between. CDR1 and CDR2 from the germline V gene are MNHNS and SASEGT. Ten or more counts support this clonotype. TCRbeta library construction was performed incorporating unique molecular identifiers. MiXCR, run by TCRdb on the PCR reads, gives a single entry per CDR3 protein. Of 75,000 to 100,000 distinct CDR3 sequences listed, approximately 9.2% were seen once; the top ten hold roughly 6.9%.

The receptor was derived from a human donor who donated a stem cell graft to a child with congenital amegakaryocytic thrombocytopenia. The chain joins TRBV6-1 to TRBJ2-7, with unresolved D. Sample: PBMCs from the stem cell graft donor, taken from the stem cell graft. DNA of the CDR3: TGTGCCAGCAGGGATTATCAGAGCTCCTACGAGCAGTACTTC. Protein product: CASRDYQSSYEQYF.